These T cell receptor beta chains were read from a single sample in a study of T cells in Graves' hyperthyroidism and ophthalmopathy. In TCRdb, the multiplex PCR reads were re-called with MiXCR into one record per CDR3 protein. The sample has 300,000 to 450,000 distinct CDR3 sequences, 15% to 19% seen once; the top ten hold around a quarter. Sequencing used blood. These receptors were taken from a young woman with Graves' hyperthyroidism that later progressed to Graves' ophthalmopathy. Both conserved end residues are part of each CDR3. The D gene is left open where the match is weak. Not every row has a clone size; where given, it reads once, few, many or a size class.

v_gene: TRBV28
len: 13
j_gene: TRBJ1-3
abundance: -
d_gene: TRBD1
CDR3aa: CASTEQGTNTIYF
CDR3nt: TGTGCCAGCACCGAACAGGGGACAAACACCATATATTTT

v_gene: TRBV7-7
len: 15
j_gene: TRBJ2-1
abundance: many
d_gene: -
CDR3aa: CASSLAPSGYNEQFF
CDR3nt: TGTGCTAGCAGCTTAGCCCCGTCCGGATACAATGAGCAGTTCTTC

v_gene: TRBV5-1
len: 16
j_gene: TRBJ2-1
abundance: many
d_gene: TRBD2
CDR3aa: CASSLFAGGPGGEQFF
CDR3nt: TGCGCCAGCAGTCTGTTTGCGGGAGGGCCGGGTGGTGAGCAGTTCTTC

v_gene: TRBV4-2
len: 16
j_gene: TRBJ1-4
abundance: few
d_gene: -
CDR3aa: CASSQGAMRDGEKLFF
CDR3nt: TGTGCCAGCAGCCAAGGGGCAATGAGGGACGGCGAAAAACTGTTTTTT

v_gene: TRBV3-1
len: 15
j_gene: TRBJ2-1
abundance: many
d_gene: TRBD2
CDR3aa: CASSQGQRENNEQFF
CDR3nt: TGTGCCAGCAGCCAAGGCCAGCGGGAAAACAATGAGCAGTTCTTC

v_gene: TRBV10-2
len: 17
j_gene: TRBJ2-1
abundance: few
d_gene: TRBD2
CDR3aa: CASSGTSGRAAYNEQFF
CDR3nt: TGCGCCAGCAGTGGGACTAGCGGGAGGGCAGCCTACAATGAGCAGTTCTTC

v_gene: TRBV20-1
len: 16
j_gene: TRBJ2-1
abundance: many
d_gene: TRBD2
CDR3aa: CSARDTAGTSIDEQFF
CDR3nt: TGCAGTGCTAGAGATACTGCCGGGACTAGCATCGATGAGCAGTTCTTC

v_gene: TRBV20-1
len: 14
j_gene: TRBJ2-2
abundance: few
d_gene: -
CDR3aa: CSARLGGNTGELFF
CDR3nt: TGCAGTGCCAGACTAGGGGGGAACACCGGGGAGCTGTTTTTT

v_gene: TRBV5-1
len: 15
j_gene: TRBJ1-2
abundance: many
d_gene: -
CDR3aa: CASSLVGRGNYGYTF
CDR3nt: TGCGCCAGCAGCTTGGTTGGCAGGGGTAACTATGGCTACACCTTC

v_gene: TRBV12-3/TRBV12-4
len: 16
j_gene: TRBJ1-2
abundance: few
d_gene: -
CDR3aa: CASSFGGGGGVYGYTF
CDR3nt: TGTGCCAGCAGTTTTGGGGGGGGGGGGGGGGTCTATGGCTACACCTTC

v_gene: TRBV28
len: 13
j_gene: TRBJ1-1
abundance: few
d_gene: TRBD1
CDR3aa: CASSLDRAKEAFF
CDR3nt: TGTGCCAGCAGCTTGGACAGGGCGAAAGAAGCTTTCTTT

v_gene: TRBV20-1
len: 15
j_gene: TRBJ1-4
abundance: many
d_gene: -
CDR3aa: CSARPGGVHNEKLFF
CDR3nt: TGCAGTGCTAGGCCAGGAGGGGTCCATAATGAAAAACTGTTTTTT

v_gene: TRBV6-1
len: 18
j_gene: TRBJ2-7
abundance: many
d_gene: TRBD2
CDR3aa: CASSRGLAGEVGTYEQYF
CDR3nt: TGTGCCAGCAGTCGTGGACTAGCGGGAGAGGTGGGGACCTACGAGCAGTACTTC

v_gene: TRBV28
len: 14
j_gene: TRBJ2-3
abundance: -
d_gene: TRBD2
CDR3aa: CASGTSDSTDTQYF
CDR3nt: TGTGCCAGCGGGACTAGCGACAGCACAGATACGCAGTATTTT

v_gene: TRBV19
len: 15
j_gene: TRBJ2-3
abundance: few
d_gene: TRBD2
CDR3aa: CASKYGGRVTDTQYF
CDR3nt: TGTGCCAGTAAATACGGCGGGAGGGTCACAGATACGCAGTATTTT

v_gene: TRBV7-2
len: 13
j_gene: TRBJ2-3
abundance: -
d_gene: -
CDR3aa: CASASGSLDTQYF
CDR3nt: TGTGCCAGCGCTTCCGGTTCGTTGGATACGCAGTATTTT

v_gene: TRBV18
len: 14
j_gene: TRBJ2-7
abundance: many
d_gene: -
CDR3aa: CASSPPDTTYEQYF
CDR3nt: TGTGCCAGCTCACCCCCGGACACGACCTACGAGCAGTACTTC

v_gene: TRBV28
len: 19
j_gene: TRBJ2-5
abundance: -
d_gene: -
CDR3aa: CASSPPPGEEGPRVETQYF
CDR3nt: TGTGCCAGCAGTCCACCCCCGGGAGAGGAGGGACCCCGGGTCGAGACCCAGTACTTC

v_gene: TRBV2
len: 14
j_gene: TRBJ2-7
abundance: many
d_gene: TRBD2
CDR3aa: CASSDGAGGYEQYF
CDR3nt: TGTGCCAGCAGTGATGGAGCGGGAGGGTACGAGCAGTACTTC

v_gene: TRBV15
len: 11
j_gene: TRBJ2-1
abundance: many
d_gene: -
CDR3aa: CATSLSDEQFF
CDR3nt: TGTGCCACCAGCCTCTCGGATGAGCAGTTCTTC

v_gene: TRBV7-8
len: 15
j_gene: TRBJ1-4
abundance: -
d_gene: -
CDR3aa: CASSFSGATNEKLFF
CDR3nt: TGTGCCAGCAGCTTTTCGGGCGCGACTAATGAAAAACTGTTTTTT

v_gene: TRBV28
len: 14
j_gene: TRBJ2-3
abundance: many
d_gene: -
CDR3aa: CASSLSGALDTQYF
CDR3nt: TGTGCCAGCAGTTTATCGGGGGCATTAGATACGCAGTATTTT

v_gene: TRBV5-1
len: 15
j_gene: TRBJ2-7
abundance: many
d_gene: TRBD1
CDR3aa: CASRDGQGEAYEQYF
CDR3nt: TGCGCCAGCAGGGACGGACAGGGGGAGGCCTACGAGCAGTACTTC

v_gene: TRBV28
len: 12
j_gene: TRBJ2-7
abundance: many
d_gene: -
CDR3aa: CASSLGTYEQYF
CDR3nt: TGTGCCAGCAGTTTGGGTACCTACGAGCAGTACTTC

v_gene: TRBV27
len: 14
j_gene: TRBJ1-3
abundance: -
d_gene: -
CDR3aa: CASSPEPPGNTIYF
CDR3nt: TGTGCCAGCAGTCCAGAGCCTCCTGGAAACACCATATATTTT

v_gene: TRBV20-1
len: 12
j_gene: TRBJ2-1
abundance: -
d_gene: -
CDR3aa: CSASLGPSEQFF
CDR3nt: TGCAGTGCTAGCCTCGGGCCCAGTGAGCAGTTCTTC

v_gene: TRBV27
len: 15
j_gene: TRBJ1-4
abundance: few
d_gene: TRBD1
CDR3aa: CASSFLGQGNEKLFF
CDR3nt: TGTGCCAGCAGTTTCCTGGGACAGGGGAATGAAAAACTGTTTTTT

v_gene: TRBV3-1
len: 15
j_gene: TRBJ2-7
abundance: many
d_gene: TRBD1
CDR3aa: CASSHRTGGSYEQYF
CDR3nt: TGTGCCAGCAGCCACAGGACAGGGGGTTCCTACGAGCAGTACTTC

v_gene: TRBV3-1
len: 16
j_gene: TRBJ1-3
abundance: few
d_gene: TRBD1
CDR3aa: CASSQVDRGSGNTIYF
CDR3nt: TGTGCCAGCAGCCAAGTTGACAGGGGAAGTGGAAACACCATATATTTT

v_gene: TRBV27
len: 17
j_gene: TRBJ2-3
abundance: -
d_gene: -
CDR3aa: CASSLAPGSLNTDTQYF
CDR3nt: TGTGCCAGCAGTTTAGCCCCGGGCAGCTTGAATACAGATACGCAGTATTTT

v_gene: TRBV5-1
len: 14
j_gene: TRBJ2-1
abundance: few
d_gene: -
CDR3aa: CASSLAPSSNEQFF
CDR3nt: TGCGCCAGCAGCTTGGCCCCCAGTAGCAATGAGCAGTTCTTC

v_gene: TRBV12-3/TRBV12-4
len: 15
j_gene: TRBJ2-5
abundance: once
d_gene: TRBD2
CDR3aa: CASSLGGGLGETQYF
CDR3nt: TGTGCCAGCAGTTTGGGGGGAGGGCTGGGGGAGACCCAGTACTTC

v_gene: TRBV28
len: 15
j_gene: TRBJ2-2
abundance: many
d_gene: -
CDR3aa: CASSSATEYTGELFF
CDR3nt: TGTGCCAGCAGTTCAGCAACTGAGTACACCGGGGAGCTGTTTTTT

v_gene: TRBV4-3
len: 14
j_gene: TRBJ1-4
abundance: -
d_gene: -
CDR3aa: CASSQFRDTSNLFF
CDR3nt: TGCGCCAGCAGCCAATTCCGGGACACGTCTAACCTGTTTTTT

v_gene: TRBV6-1
len: 14
j_gene: TRBJ1-2
abundance: -
d_gene: TRBD1
CDR3aa: CASSADRGRDGYTF
CDR3nt: TGTGCCAGCAGTGCGGACAGGGGGAGAGATGGCTACACCTTC